The 4 T cell receptor beta chains reported below all come from one sample, sequenced in a study of Graves' ophthalmopathy and Graves' hyperthyroidism. Beta-chain TCR CDR3 regions were amplified from RNA transcripts. Second-round multiplex PCR came after a first-round RT-PCR that employed HTBI primers. From the multiplex PCR reads, TCRdb called clonotypes with MiXCR, one entry per CDR3 protein. The sample carries 500,000 to 700,000 distinct CDR3 sequences, approximately 35% recorded once. The sequenced sample consisted of peripheral blood or thyroid tissue (not recorded which). Every receptor here comes from an adult man with Graves' hyperthyroidism.

At least ten counts were recorded for this clonotype. The chain couples TRBV9 to TRBJ2-7; tentative D call: TRBD2 (7 bases). Trimming cost V 2 bases and J 0 bases, with 15 bases left between them. The CDR3 is 16 amino acids. The germline V gene encodes CDR1 SGDLS and CDR2 YYNGEE. In nucleotides, the CDR3 is TGTGCCAGCAGCGTGTCGGGGGGCCGCTACTCCTACGAGCAGTACTTC. Translated, it gives CASSVSGGRYSYEQYF.

This chain joins TRBV20-1 and TRBJ1-2, with TRBD1 matching 7 bases. CDR3 length equals 14 residues. Germline assignment: CDR1 DFQATT and CDR2 SNEGSKA (reference sequence). V lost 6 bases, J lost 2 bases, and 9 bases stayed unmatched. CDR3 sequence reads: CSATWDSPNYGYTF. CDR3 nucleotides: TGCAGTGCCACCTGGGACAGCCCAAACTATGGCTACACCTTC.

The rearrangement joins TRBV7-9 to TRBJ1-2, with D possibly being TRBD1 (6 bases). Trimming stripped 4 bases from V and 8 bases from J, with 17 bases between. Germline assignment: CDR1 SEHNR and CDR2 FQNEAQ (reference sequence). CDR3 size: 14 residues. CDR3 sequence (DNA): TGTGCCAGCAGCTGGGATCGGGCAGGGGTCGGCTACACCTTC. It encodes CASSWDRAGVGYTF.

This clonotype was picked up many times. This chain uses TRBV4-1 with TRBJ1-5, with D possibly matching TRBD1 (5 bases). Trimming took 0 bases from V and 3 from J, leaving 12 bases between them. Germline loops: CDR1 MGHRA, CDR2 YSYEKL. The CDR3 has 16 amino acids. CDR3: CASSQDEGRVNQPQHF. The CDR3 region has the DNA TGCGCCAGCAGCCAAGATGAGGGACGAGTCAATCAGCCCCAGCATTTT.